This T cell receptor beta chain stems from a study of blood T cell repertoires in COVID-19. Overall study context: Italy, Spain and the United States were the sources of the convalescent and acute COVID-19 samples. From T cells, B-cell-depleted T cells, or PBMCs came the material, which was cDNA or gDNA.

V dropped 4 bases and J dropped 2 bases, with 9 bases sitting between them. This CDR3 comprises 13 residues. CDR1 and CDR2 from the germline V gene are MNHEY and SMNVEV (reference sequence). Authors' data handling: From reference gene primer amplification, estimates of nucleated cell counts were derived. Sequencing used immunoSEQ multiplex PCR; TCRdb keeps in-frame clones, though not all of them. V and J calls plus clone size are reproduced from that table; the DNA served to infer D and trimming. The sample records around 93,000 clones, 75% to 90% being singletons. The sequenced material came from peripheral blood. The chain joins TRBV27 to TRBJ2-7; D might be TRBD1 (6 bases). This TCR was sampled from a man aged 80 or over with acute or convalescent COVID-19. The CDR3: CASSSDSPYEQYF. The CDR3 nucleotides read TGTGCCAGCAGTTCGGACAGTCCCTACGAGCAGTACTTC.